This T cell receptor (beta chain) was sequenced for a study of T cells after yellow fever vaccination. The germline V gene has CDR1 KGHSH and CDR2 LQKENI. There are 12 residues in the CDR3. The V end lost 2 bases, the J end lost 9 bases, and 8 bases lay between the germline ends. It was through 5'RACE template switching that TCR cDNA was made, with a universal primer site and UMIs added. Each CDR3 protein is one row after TCRdb ran MiXCR on the 5' RACE reads. The repertoire holds 200,000 to 250,000 distinct CDR3 sequences, more than 3% seen once, with approximately 3% in the top ten. The sample in question was CD4+ T cells sorted from PBMCs, obtained 10 days after the yellow fever booster vaccination. This rearrangement joins TRBV18 to TRBJ2-1, with D tentatively TRBD2 (5 bases). The source of this sequence is a man between 18 and 29 years old who received the YFV17D yellow fever vaccine. CDR3 sequence: CASSPLGVEQFF. Here the CDR3 DNA reads TGTGCCAGCTCACCATTGGGAGTTGAGCAGTTCTTC. The entire variable domain, with the rest obtained from reference TRBV18 and TRBJ2-1, is as follows: NAGVMQNPRHLVRRRGQEARLRCSPMKGHSHVYWYRQLPEEGLKFMVYLQKENIIDESGMPKERFSAEFPKEGPSILRIQQVVRGDSAAYFCASSPLGVEQFFGPGTRLTVL.